The 2 T cell receptor beta chains reported below all come from one sample, sequenced in a study of beta chain features in type 1 diabetes. Of the isolated RNA, all was reverse transcribed, and so the sequenced material was expressed TCRB transcripts. Repertoires were generated with immunoSEQ multiplex PCR, while TCRdb's copy carries only in-frame clones and drops some. The sample lists roughly 400,000 clones, about 16% occurring once. The sequenced sample consisted of naive CD4+ T cells from blood. All receptors derive from a woman aged 18-29 years in good health.

The chain joins TRBV28 to TRBJ2-1; the D is unclear. Germline V lookup: CDR1 MDHEN, CDR2 SYDVKM. Trimming pared 5 bases from V and 7 bases from J, leaving 9 bases between. This CDR3 region has 12 residues. CDR3 region: CASSLTRNEQFF. In nucleotides, the CDR3 is TGTGCCAGCAGTCTTACTCGGAATGAGCAGTTCTTC.

This clone was picked up a small number of times. CDR3 coding DNA: TGTGCCAGCAGTTACCAAATGAACACTGAAGCTTTCTTT. Translation gives CASSYQMNTEAFF. This chain links TRBV6-5 with TRBJ1-1; D remains ambiguous. The CDR3 is 13 amino acids. The V end lost 2 bases, the J end lost 0 bases, and 4 bases lay between the germline ends. Germline values: CDR1 MNHEY, CDR2 SVGAGI.